A single T cell receptor beta chain is shown here with its context. Its antigen is unknown. These data are taken from a study of early T cells in non-severe SARS-CoV-2 infection. Study information: With bulk RNA from unsorted whole blood as input, sequencing yielded unpaired chains.

The CDR3 has 14 residues. Trimming stripped 3 bases from V and 9 bases from J, with 12 bases between. Germline V CDR1 and CDR2: SEHNR, FQNEAQ (reference sequence). Study-wide points: VDJdb matching favored anti-spike CD8 responses, missing private and CD4 specificities.

Individual cDNA molecules carried attached unique molecular identifiers. From the 5' RACE reads, TCRdb called clonotypes with MiXCR, one entry per CDR3 protein. Among about 32,000 distinct CDR3 sequences, approximately 5.2% were seen once, and the ten largest hold 3.5%. The clonotype was recovered from an adult who was a healthcare worker with PCR-confirmed SARS-CoV-2 infection or an uninfected control (not recorded which). Sequenced input: whole blood. The chain couples TRBV7-9 to TRBJ1-6; maybe TRBD1 (6 bases). The CDR3 loop reads CASSFMAGASPLHF. CDR3 coding DNA: TGTGCCAGCAGCTTCATGGCAGGGGCTTCACCCCTCCACTTT.